The 4 T cell receptor beta chains presented below share a single source sample, sequenced in a study of long-term antiretroviral therapy in people with HIV. A v3.0 immunoSEQ assay was performed at survey level. TCRdb's copy holds only in-frame clones and misses some; the assay was immunoSEQ multiplex PCR. This table holds approximately 35,000 clones, 79% found once. This material consisted of unsorted PBMCs, taken 1.9 years after starting antiretroviral therapy. These receptors were taken from a man younger than 35 with HIV.

This chain joins TRBV28 and TRBJ1-5, with D perhaps matching TRBD1 (6 bases). The CDR3 loop spans 20 amino acids. CDR1 and CDR2 (germline): MDHEN, SYDVKM. V was pared by 4 bases and J by 0 bases, with 25 bases between. CDR3 in amino acids: CASSSMFETRDKDSNQPQHF. The DNA for the CDR3 is TGTGCCAGCAGTTCTATGTTCGAAACCCGGGACAAAGATAGCAATCAGCCCCAGCATTTT.

The chain couples TRBV5-1 to TRBJ2-1; possibly TRBD1 or TRBD2 for D (5 bases each). The CDR3 has 14 amino acids. Germline loops: CDR1 SGHRS, CDR2 YFSETQ. V lost 3 bases to trimming and J lost 4 bases, with 11 bases between them. This CDR3 reads CASSSWDLYNEQFF. CDR3 coding DNA: TGCGCCAGCAGCTCCTGGGACCTGTACAATGAGCAGTTCTTC.

This clone was seen only a few times. This chain connects TRBV7-8 to TRBJ2-7; perhaps TRBD1 as D (5 bases). The CDR3 consists of 12 residues. Deletions cut 5 bases from V and 4 bases from J, with 9 bases between. Germline CDR1 reads SGHVS; CDR2 reads FQNEAQ. Here the CDR3 reads CASSQGKYEQYF. DNA of the CDR3: TGTGCCAGCAGCCAGGGAAAGTACGAGCAGTACTTC.

J is TRBJ1-2 and V is TRBV9; D call uncertain. The V end lost 0 bases, the J end lost 4 bases, and 16 bases lay between the germline ends. This CDR3 is built from 16 residues. CDR1 and CDR2 (germline): SGDLS, YYNGEE. The CDR3 region is CASSVATQAEGYGYTF. Written as DNA, the CDR3 is TGTGCCAGCAGCGTAGCTACGCAGGCCGAAGGCTATGGCTACACCTTC.